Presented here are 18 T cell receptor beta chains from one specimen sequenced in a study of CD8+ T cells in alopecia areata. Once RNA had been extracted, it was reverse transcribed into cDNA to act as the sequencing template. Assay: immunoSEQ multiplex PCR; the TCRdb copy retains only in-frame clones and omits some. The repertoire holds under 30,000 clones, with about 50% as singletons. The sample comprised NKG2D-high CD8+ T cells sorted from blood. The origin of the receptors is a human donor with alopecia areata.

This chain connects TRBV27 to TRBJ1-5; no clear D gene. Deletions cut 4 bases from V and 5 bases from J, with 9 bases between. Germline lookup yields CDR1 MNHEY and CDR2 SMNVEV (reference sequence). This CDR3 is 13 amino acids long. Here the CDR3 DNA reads TGTGCCAGCAGTTACGGGGTACATCAGCCCCAGCATTTT. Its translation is CASSYGVHQPQHF.

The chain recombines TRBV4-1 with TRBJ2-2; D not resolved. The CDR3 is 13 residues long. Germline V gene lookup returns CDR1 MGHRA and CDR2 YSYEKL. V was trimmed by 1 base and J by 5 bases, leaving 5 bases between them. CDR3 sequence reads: CASSQAGTGELFF. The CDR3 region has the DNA TGCGCCAGCAGCCAAGCCGGGACCGGGGAGCTGTTTTTT.

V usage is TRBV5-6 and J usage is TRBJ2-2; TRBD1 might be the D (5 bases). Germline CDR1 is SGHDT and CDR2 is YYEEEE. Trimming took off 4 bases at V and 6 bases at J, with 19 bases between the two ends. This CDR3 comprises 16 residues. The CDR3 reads CASSGGPGNLAGELFF. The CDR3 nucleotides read TGTGCCAGCAGCGGCGGTCCAGGGAACTTGGCCGGGGAGCTGTTTTTT.

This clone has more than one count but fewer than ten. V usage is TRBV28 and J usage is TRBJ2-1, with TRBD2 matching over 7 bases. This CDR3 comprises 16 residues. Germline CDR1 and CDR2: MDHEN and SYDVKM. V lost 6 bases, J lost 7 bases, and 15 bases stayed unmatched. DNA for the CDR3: TGTGCCAGCAGACGTGGGAAGATCGGGGGGAGAAATGAGCAGTTCTTC. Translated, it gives CASRRGKIGGRNEQFF.

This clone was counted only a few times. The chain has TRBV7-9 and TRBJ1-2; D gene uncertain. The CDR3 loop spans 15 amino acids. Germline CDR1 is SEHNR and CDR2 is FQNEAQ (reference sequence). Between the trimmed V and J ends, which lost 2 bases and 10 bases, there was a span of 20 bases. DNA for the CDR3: TGTGCCAGCAGCTTAAGTCCAGGAGACAATAGTGCCTACACCTTC. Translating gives CASSLSPGDNSAYTF.

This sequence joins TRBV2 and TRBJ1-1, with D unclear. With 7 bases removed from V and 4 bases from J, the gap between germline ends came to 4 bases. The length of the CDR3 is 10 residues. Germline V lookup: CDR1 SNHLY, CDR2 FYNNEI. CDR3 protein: CASISTEAFF. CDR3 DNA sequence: TGTGCCAGCATTTCCACTGAAGCTTTCTTT.

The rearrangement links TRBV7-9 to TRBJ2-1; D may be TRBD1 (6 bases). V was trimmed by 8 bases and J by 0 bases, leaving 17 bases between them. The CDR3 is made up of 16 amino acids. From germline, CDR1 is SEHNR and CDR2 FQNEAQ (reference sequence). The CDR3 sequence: CASVRTVKISYNEQFF. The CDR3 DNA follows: TGTGCCAGCGTCCGGACAGTAAAAATCTCCTACAATGAGCAGTTCTTC.

CDR3 loop: CASSPLGGRGETQYF. The CDR3 bases are TGCGCCAGCAGCCCTCTTGGCGGGAGAGGGGAGACCCAGTACTTC. The chain carries TRBV4-1 and TRBJ2-5; 7 nucleotides align to TRBD2. The CDR3 sequence is 15 residues long. The V and J ends lost 4 bases and 5 bases, in that order; junction bases with no gene match: 10. The germline CDR1 and CDR2 sequences are MGHRA and YSYEKL.

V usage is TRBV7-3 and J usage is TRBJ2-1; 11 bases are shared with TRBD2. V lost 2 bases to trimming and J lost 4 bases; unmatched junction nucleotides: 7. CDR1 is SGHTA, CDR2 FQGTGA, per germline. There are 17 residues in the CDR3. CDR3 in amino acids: CASSLHPLAGGYNEQFF. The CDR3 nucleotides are TGTGCCAGCAGCTTACACCCCTTAGCGGGAGGGTACAATGAGCAGTTCTTC.

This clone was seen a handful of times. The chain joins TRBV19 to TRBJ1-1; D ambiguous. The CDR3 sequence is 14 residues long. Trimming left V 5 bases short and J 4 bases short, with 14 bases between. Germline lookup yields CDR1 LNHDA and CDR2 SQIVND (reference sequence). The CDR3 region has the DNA TGTGCCAGTAGTCCCGGGGTGGCAGTCACTGAAGCTTTCTTT. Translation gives CASSPGVAVTEAFF.

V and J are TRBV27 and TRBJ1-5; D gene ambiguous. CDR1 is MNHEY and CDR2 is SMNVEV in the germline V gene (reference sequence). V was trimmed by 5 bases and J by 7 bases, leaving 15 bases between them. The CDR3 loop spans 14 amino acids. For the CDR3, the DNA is TGTGCCAGCAGTCACGGCGGGCGAGGGCAGCCCCAGCATTTT. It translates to CASSHGGRGQPQHF.

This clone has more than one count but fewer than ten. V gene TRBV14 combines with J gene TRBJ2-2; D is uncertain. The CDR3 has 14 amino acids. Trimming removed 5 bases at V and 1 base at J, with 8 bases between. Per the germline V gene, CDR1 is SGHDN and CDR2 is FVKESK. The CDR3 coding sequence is TGTGCCAGCAGCTTACGGAGGAACACCGGGGAGCTGTTTTTT. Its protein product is CASSLRRNTGELFF.

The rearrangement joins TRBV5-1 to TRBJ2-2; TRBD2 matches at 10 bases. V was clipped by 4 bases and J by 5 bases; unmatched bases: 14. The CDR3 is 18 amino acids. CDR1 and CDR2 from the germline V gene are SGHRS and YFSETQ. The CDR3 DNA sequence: TGCGCCAGCAGCGGCAAAGATCCTAGCGGGAGATGGACCGGGGAGCTGTTTTTT. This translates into CASSGKDPSGRWTGELFF. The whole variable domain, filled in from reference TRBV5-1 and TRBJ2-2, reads KAGVTQTPRYLIKTRGQQVTLSCSPISGHRSVSWYQQTPGQGLQFLFEYFSETQRNKGNFPGRFSGRQFSNSRSEMNVSTLELGDSALYLCASSGKDPSGRWTGELFFGEGSRLTVL.

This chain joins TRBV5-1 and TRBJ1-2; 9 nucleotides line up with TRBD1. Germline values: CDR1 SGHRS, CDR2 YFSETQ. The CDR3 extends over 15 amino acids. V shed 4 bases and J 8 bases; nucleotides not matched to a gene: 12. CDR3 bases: TGCGCCAGCAGCGGAGGGGACAGGGCCAAGTTGGGCTACACCTTC. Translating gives CASSGGDRAKLGYTF.

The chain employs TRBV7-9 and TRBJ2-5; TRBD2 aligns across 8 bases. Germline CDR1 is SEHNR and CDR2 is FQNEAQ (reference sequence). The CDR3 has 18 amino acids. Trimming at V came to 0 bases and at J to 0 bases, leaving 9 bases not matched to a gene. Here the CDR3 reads CASSLAQIEREYQETQYF. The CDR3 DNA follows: TGTGCCAGCAGCTTAGCACAGATCGAGCGGGAGTACCAAGAGACCCAGTACTTC.

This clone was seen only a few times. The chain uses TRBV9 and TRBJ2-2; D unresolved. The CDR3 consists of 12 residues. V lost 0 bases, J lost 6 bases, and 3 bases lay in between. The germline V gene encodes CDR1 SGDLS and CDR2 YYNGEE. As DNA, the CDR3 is TGTGCCAGCAGCGTAGTCCCCGGGGAGCTGTTTTTT. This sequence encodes CASSVVPGELFF.

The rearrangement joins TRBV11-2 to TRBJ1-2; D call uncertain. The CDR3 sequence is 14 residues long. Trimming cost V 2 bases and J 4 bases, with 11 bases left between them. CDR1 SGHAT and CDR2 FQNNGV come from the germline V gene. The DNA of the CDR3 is TGTGCCAGCAGCTTATCGCCAAACAGCTATGGCTACACCTTC. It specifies CASSLSPNSYGYTF.

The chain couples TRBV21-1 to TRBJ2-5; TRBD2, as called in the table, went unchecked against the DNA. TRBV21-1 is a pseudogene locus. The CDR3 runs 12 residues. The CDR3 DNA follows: TGTGCCAGCATCGGGAGCCAAGAGACCCAGTACTTC. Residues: CASIGSQETQYF.